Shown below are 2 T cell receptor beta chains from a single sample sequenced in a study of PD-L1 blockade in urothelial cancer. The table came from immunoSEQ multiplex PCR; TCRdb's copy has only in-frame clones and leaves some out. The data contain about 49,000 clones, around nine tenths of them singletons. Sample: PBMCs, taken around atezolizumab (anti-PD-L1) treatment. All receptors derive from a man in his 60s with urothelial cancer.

CDR3 nucleotides: TGTGCCAGCAGCCTTACACTAGCGCCAGTCCAAGAGACCCAGTACTTC. Translated: CASSLTLAPVQETQYF. V gene TRBV7-2 combines with J gene TRBJ2-5; the match to TRBD2 covers 7 bases. CDR1 and CDR2 (germline): SGHTA, FQGNSA. J gave up 1 base and V 5 bases, and 10 bases lay outside the gene matches. CDR3 length: 16 residues.

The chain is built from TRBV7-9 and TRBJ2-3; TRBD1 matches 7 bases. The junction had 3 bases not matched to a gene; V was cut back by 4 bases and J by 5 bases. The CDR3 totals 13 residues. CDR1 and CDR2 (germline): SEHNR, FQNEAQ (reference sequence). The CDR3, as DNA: TGTGCCAGCAGCTCGACAGGGTTAGATACGCAGTATTTT. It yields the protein CASSSTGLDTQYF.